This TCR beta chain was retrieved from a study of cytomegalovirus exposure and HLA in healthy donors. Only in-frame clones appear in the TCRdb table, and some are missing; sequencing was by immunoSEQ multiplex PCR. Counted here are a few hundred thousand clones, about nine tenths occurring once; the ten biggest clones make up about 0.95%. General study points: Cytomegalovirus association was listed for about 150 TCR beta chains.

As regards this clone: Its antigen is not known.

The junction had 8 bases not matched to a gene; V was cut back by 6 bases and J by 7 bases. Germline-derived CDR1 and CDR2 are SQVTM and ANQGSEA. The CDR3 runs to 15 residues. V usage is TRBV29-1 and J usage is TRBJ2-1; 14 nucleotides line up with TRBD2. The material sequenced was PBMCs. This receptor was identified in a woman younger than 30 in good health and CMV-seronegative. The CDR3 is CSVRLAGGPGNEQFF. For the CDR3, the DNA is TGCAGCGTGAGACTAGCGGGAGGGCCGGGGAATGAGCAGTTCTTC.